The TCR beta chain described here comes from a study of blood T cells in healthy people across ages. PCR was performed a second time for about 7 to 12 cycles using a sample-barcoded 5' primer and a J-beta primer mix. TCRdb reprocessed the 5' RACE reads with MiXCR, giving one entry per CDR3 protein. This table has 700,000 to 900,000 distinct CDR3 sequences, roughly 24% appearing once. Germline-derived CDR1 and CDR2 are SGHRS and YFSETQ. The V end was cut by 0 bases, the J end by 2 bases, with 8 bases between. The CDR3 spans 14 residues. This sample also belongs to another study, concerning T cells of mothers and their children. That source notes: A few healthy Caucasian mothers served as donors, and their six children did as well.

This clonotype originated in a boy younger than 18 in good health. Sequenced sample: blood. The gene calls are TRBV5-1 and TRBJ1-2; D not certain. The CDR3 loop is CASSLGPLNYGYTF. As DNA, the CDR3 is TGCGCCAGCAGCTTGGGTCCCCTAAACTATGGCTACACCTTC.